A selection of T cell receptor beta chains follows, all from one sample in a study of brain metastases from non-small cell lung cancer. Clones were read by immunoSEQ multiplex PCR, and TCRdb kept only the in-frame ones, dropping some. The sample lists 4,500 or so clones, about 86% occurring once. Sample: tumor-adjacent normal tissue. These receptors all come from a donor older than 35 with non-small cell lung cancer. Both conserved end residues are part of each CDR3. Fields, in order: J gene, D gene, V gene, CDR3 protein. D genes are given only for firm matches.

TRBJ1-5,.,TRBV7-9,CASSSGGQPQHF
TRBJ2-1,TRBD2,TRBV7-9,CASKLAGGDEQFF
TRBJ1-6,.,TRBV4-1,CASSQDQGSPLHF
TRBJ2-1,TRBD2,TRBV3-1/TRBV3-2,CASSHRSRLSGSDFYNEQFF
TRBJ2-5,TRBD1,TRBV9,CASSVPNILGQDHRETQYF
TRBJ1-5,.,TRBV7-6,CASSPGPYSGGNQPQHF
TRBJ1-5,.,TRBV7-9,CASTEAGGVGNQPQHF
TRBJ2-5,.,TRBV2,CASSEEGTLQFHF
TRBJ2-7,.,TRBV2,CASSEGAGETYEQYF
TRBJ1-5,TRBD1,TRBV7-2,CASSLVGQVNQPQHF
TRBJ2-1,.,TRBV29-1,CSVGQDEQFF
TRBJ2-7,.,TRBV5-6,CASSLLTEQYF
TRBJ2-1,.,TRBV5-5,CASSSDTGLSRNEQFF
TRBJ2-1,.,TRBV6-6,CASSPYLDSSYNEQFF
TRBJ2-3,TRBD2,TRBV7-9,CASSLSGRALADTQYF
TRBJ2-1,.,TRBV5-4,CASSSVADYNEQFF
TRBJ2-1,.,TRBV7-8,CASSTYSGAYNEQFF
TRBJ2-2,.,TRBV18,CASSSRLGSTGELFF
TRBJ1-2,.,TRBV29-1,CSGAGGRNGYTF
TRBJ2-2,TRBD2,TRBV19,CARRPGAGGTGELFF
TRBJ1-6,.,TRBV7-2,CASSFLPGNSPLHF
TRBJ2-1,.,TRBV15,CATSRGGGGEQFF
TRBJ2-1,.,TRBV19,CASTFRGGTGTLYNEQFF
TRBJ2-1,.,TRBV29-1,CSVPQGKQFF
TRBJ2-1,TRBD1,TRBV9,CASSPPGQSLSNEQFF
TRBJ2-1,.,TRBV29-1,CSVEKGTSYNEQFF
TRBJ2-3,.,TRBV6-5,CASRITWGQDTQYF
TRBJ2-3,.,TRBV30,CAWSNGAHLTDTQYF
TRBJ1-4,.,TRBV12-3/TRBV12-4,CASSLAGTEKLFF
TRBJ2-2,TRBD2,TRBV5-1,CASKTGLAITGELFF
TRBJ2-7,.,TRBV4-1,CASSPGGAASYEQYF
TRBJ2-7,.,TRBV28,CASTYEQYF
TRBJ1-2,.,TRBV2,CASSARTGTNYGYTF
TRBJ1-5,.,TRBV7-9,CASSLIEGKPQHF
TRBJ1-2,.,TRBV5-4,CASSLGPGHSNYGYTF
TRBJ2-1,.,TRBV9,CASSVGREQFF
TRBJ2-5,.,TRBV9,CASSAPAGETQYF
TRBJ2-7,.,TRBV24-1,CATSRGRSSYEQYF
TRBJ2-6,.,TRBV29-1,CSVVSSGANVLTF
TRBJ1-3,.,TRBV10-3,CATGEGGNTIYF
TRBJ1-4,TRBD1,TRBV5-1,CASKDGTVEKLFF
TRBJ1-6,.,TRBV10-3,CAISDLYSESSYNSPLHF
TRBJ1-1,.,TRBV5-1,CASSPDGRGTEAFF
TRBJ1-4,.,TRBV4-2,CASSQDNRGAVGEKLFF
TRBJ2-1,TRBD2,TRBV5-8,CASSAGTRSMGDEQFF
TRBJ2-3,.,TRBV4-1,CASSPPGATDTQYF
TRBJ1-1,.,TRBV27,CASSLWVDTEAFF
TRBJ2-1,.,TRBV6-5,CASRRDYNEQFF